One sample yielded the 16 T cell receptor beta chains listed below, sequenced in a study of human T cells and chemical hapten exposure. As to time point: patch test 1, 2 weeks after DPC sensitization. The treatment was: therapeutic diphenylcyclopropenone sensitization with weekly scalp DPC. A single record per CDR3 protein comes from TCRdb applying MiXCR to the RACE reads. The sample contains 65,000 to 95,000 distinct CDR3 sequences, approximately 12% of which appear only once. The source was whole blood, collected in connection with sensitization to the hapten diphenylcyclopropenone (DPC). The receptors stem from a woman in her sixties or seventies with alopecia areata. Some clones in this sample may be carry-over from other donors' samples.

This clonotype was seen many times. CDR3 in amino acids: CASSPRTSGGSTDTQYF. DNA for the CDR3: TGTGCCAGCTCACCAAGGACTAGCGGGGGGAGCACAGATACGCAGTATTTT. This rearrangement joins TRBV18 to TRBJ2-3; 14 bases match TRBD2. J gave up 0 bases and V 2 bases, and 1 base lay outside the gene matches. Germline V gives CDR1 KGHSH, CDR2 LQKENI. The CDR3 sequence is 17 residues long.

This clonotype was counted many times. The chain couples TRBV12-3 or TRBV12-4 to TRBJ1-5; D unclear. The CDR3 extends over 17 amino acids. V was cut by 5 bases and J by 2 bases, with 19 bases left in between. CDR3 residues: CASSTPGSSLGNQPQHF. For the CDR3, the DNA is TGTGCCAGCAGTACACCGGGCTCCAGTCTGGGCAATCAGCCCCAGCATTTT.

This clonotype appeared a few times. The V and J genes are TRBV19 and TRBJ2-2; TRBD1 matches at 9 bases. The CDR3 covers 15 residues. V gave up 3 bases and J gave up 5 bases; unmatched junction bases: 4. Germline V gene lookup returns CDR1 LNHDA and CDR2 SQIVND (reference sequence). DNA for the CDR3: TGTGCCAGTAGTATCGGGACAGGGAGGACCGGGGAGCTGTTTTTT. As protein: CASSIGTGRTGELFF.

This clonotype occurred many times. The V and J genes are TRBV12-3 or TRBV12-4 and TRBJ2-3, with D tentatively TRBD2 (6 bases). Trimming took 0 bases from V and 1 from J, leaving 8 bases between them. The CDR3 covers 15 residues. The CDR3 protein is CASSLAGGGTDTQYF. The CDR3 nucleotides read TGTGCCAGCAGTTTAGCCGGGGGAGGCACAGATACGCAGTATTTT.

The V call is TRBV5-1, the J call TRBJ1-2, with D perhaps TRBD1 (6 bases). Trimming pared 2 bases from V and 6 bases from J, leaving 11 bases between. The CDR3 runs to 13 residues. Germline CDR1 reads SGHRS; CDR2 reads YFSETQ. The DNA of the CDR3 is TGCGCCAGCAGCTTACAGGGAACAGATGGCTACACCTTC. Translated, it gives CASSLQGTDGYTF.

This clonotype was recorded a few times. The chain carries TRBV7-9 and TRBJ1-2, with D possibly TRBD1 on 5 matching bases. CDR1 and CDR2 from the germline V gene are SEHNR and FQNEAQ (reference sequence). Trimming took off 0 bases at V and 4 bases at J, with 6 bases between the two ends. The CDR3 has 13 residues. The CDR3 loop reads CASSLAGVYGYTF. In DNA form, the CDR3 reads TGTGCCAGCAGCTTAGCAGGGGTCTATGGCTACACCTTC.

This clonotype was seen a few times. The rearrangement links TRBV18 to TRBJ1-6, with a weak D call TRBD1 (6 bases). This CDR3 has 14 amino acids. Germline CDR1 and CDR2: KGHSH and LQKENI. V dropped 4 bases and J dropped 7 bases, with 11 bases sitting between them. CDR3 bases: TGTGCCAGCTCACGCCGGGGGGCAAATTCACCCCTCCACTTT. It yields the protein CASSRRGANSPLHF.

This clonotype was seen ten or more times. The rearrangement links TRBV7-3 to TRBJ2-3; a possible D gene is TRBD2 (7 bases). Looked up from germline, CDR1 is SGHTA and CDR2 is FQGTGA. There are 17 residues in the CDR3. The V and J ends lost 4 bases and 2 bases respectively, with 19 bases between them. The CDR3 DNA is TGTGCCAGCAGCTCACGGCCCCGGGGGGCTGTCACAGATACGCAGTATTTT. Protein: CASSSRPRGAVTDTQYF.

This clonotype showed up just a few times. The chain combines TRBV27 with TRBJ2-4; 7 nucleotides agree with TRBD2. V was clipped by 6 bases and J by 0 bases; unmatched bases: 17. The germline CDR1 and CDR2 sequences are MNHEY and SMNVEV (reference sequence). This CDR3 is 19 amino acids long. The CDR3 reads CASRGVDVSGERAKNIQYF. For the CDR3, the DNA is TGTGCCAGCAGGGGGGTTGATGTGAGCGGGGAGAGAGCCAAAAACATTCAGTACTTC.

In its sample, this clonotype was seen once. Relative to the germline gene, one junction end is altered; a read error may explain this. The genes are TRBV6-4 and TRBJ2-1; 11 bases agree with TRBD2. CDR3 length: 14 residues. The germline V gene has CDR1 MRHNA and CDR2 SNTAGT. The CDR3 region has the DNA TGCGCCAGCAGTCGCGGGACTAGCGGCAATGAGCAGTTCTTC. Its protein product is CASSRGTSGNEQFF.

In this sample, this clonotype turned up many times. The rearrangement uses TRBV18 and TRBJ2-1; D is unclear. The CDR3 runs to 16 residues. Germline CDR1 reads KGHSH; CDR2 reads LQKENI. Deletions cut 3 bases from V and 3 bases from J, with 15 bases between. CDR3 in DNA: TGTGCCAGCTCACCGGCTATTCGTACCATCTACAATGAGCAGTTCTTC. Translation: CASSPAIRTIYNEQFF. The full variable domain, in which reference TRBV18 and TRBJ2-1 provide the parts outside the CDR3, is NAGVMQNPRHLVRRRGQEARLRCSPMKGHSHVYWYRQLPEEGLKFMVYLQKENIIDESGMPKERFSAEFPKEGPSILRIQQVVRGDSAAYFCASSPAIRTIYNEQFFGPGTRLTVL.

The rearrangement joins TRBV12-3 or TRBV12-4 to TRBJ1-1; D unresolved. There are 14 residues in the CDR3. V lost 6 bases and J lost 1, with 12 bases in between. CDR3 region: CASSLYTENTEAFF. The CDR3 DNA reads as TGTGCCAGCAGCCTTTATACTGAGAACACTGAAGCTTTCTTT.

This clonotype has ten or more counts. The chain has TRBV7-9 and TRBJ2-7; D may be TRBD1 or TRBD2 (5 bases each). Looked up from germline, CDR1 is SEHNR and CDR2 is FQNEAQ (reference sequence). This CDR3 region has 12 residues. V was cut by 5 bases and J by 6 bases, with 11 bases left in between. The DNA for the CDR3 is TGTGCCAGCAGCCCCGGGACCCCCGAGCAGTACTTC. Encoded protein: CASSPGTPEQYF. The full variable domain, with the rest looked up from reference TRBV7-9 and TRBJ2-7, is DTGVSQNPRHKITKRGQNVTFRCDPISEHNRLYWYRQTLGQGPEFLTYFQNEAQLEKSRLLSDRFSAERPKGSFSTLEIQRTEQGDSAMYLCASSPGTPEQYFGPGTRLTVT.

CDR3 region: CASSLGRVSPLHF. The CDR3 region has the DNA TGCGCCAGCAGCTTGGGCAGGGTTTCACCCCTCCACTTT. The rearrangement links TRBV5-1 to TRBJ1-6; D may be TRBD1 (5 bases). Deletions cut 0 bases from V and 9 bases from J, with 7 bases between. Germline V gene sequence: CDR1 SGHRS, CDR2 YFSETQ. The CDR3 length is 13 residues.

This clonotype occurred a few times. This chain connects TRBV30 to TRBJ2-1; D gene uncertain. The V and J ends lost 5 bases and 7 bases respectively, with 9 bases between them. CDR3 length equals 11 residues. The germline V gene encodes CDR1 GTSNPN and CDR2 SVGIG (reference sequence). For the CDR3, the DNA is TGTGCCTGGGAGGTGGGTAATGAGCAGTTCTTC. Its translation is CAWEVGNEQFF.

The CDR3 DNA follows: TGCAGCGTTTCGGGACAGGGTTCCGGGGAGCTGTTTTTT. Translation: CSVSGQGSGELFF. V and J are TRBV29-1 and TRBJ2-2; 9 positions match TRBD1. Germline CDR1 and CDR2: SQVTM and ANQGSEA. The CDR3 extends over 13 amino acids. J was trimmed by 6 bases and V by 5 bases; bases with no gene match: 4.